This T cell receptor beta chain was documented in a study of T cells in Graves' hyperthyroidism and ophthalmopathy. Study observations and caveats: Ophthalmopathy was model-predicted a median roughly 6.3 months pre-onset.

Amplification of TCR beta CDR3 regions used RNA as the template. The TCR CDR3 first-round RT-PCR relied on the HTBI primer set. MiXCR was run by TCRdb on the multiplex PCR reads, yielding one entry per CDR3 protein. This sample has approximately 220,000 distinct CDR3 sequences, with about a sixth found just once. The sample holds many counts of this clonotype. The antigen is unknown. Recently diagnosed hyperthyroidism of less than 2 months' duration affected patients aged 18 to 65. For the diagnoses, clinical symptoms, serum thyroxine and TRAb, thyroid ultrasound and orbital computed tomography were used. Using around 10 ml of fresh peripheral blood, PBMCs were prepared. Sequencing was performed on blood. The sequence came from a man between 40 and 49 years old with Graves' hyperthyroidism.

The CDR3 DNA follows: TGTGCCAGCAGTTACTCGCAGGGGTTGAACACTGAAGCTTTCTTT. Its protein is CASSYSQGLNTEAFF. This rearrangement joins TRBV6-2 or TRBV6-3 to TRBJ1-1; a weak D match, TRBD1 (6 bases). The V end was cut by 0 bases, the J end by 0 bases, with 8 bases between. CDR3 length: 15 amino acids. The germline V gene has CDR1 MNHEY and CDR2 SVGEGT.